This passage covers 20 T cell receptor beta chains from one sample sequenced in a study of cytomegalovirus exposure and HLA in healthy donors. The PCR had 60 Vbeta and 13 Jbeta primers. Profiled with immunoSEQ multiplex PCR; TCRdb holds only in-frame clones, not every one. Of around 160,000 clones in the sample, around 80% were seen once. Sequenced sample: PBMCs. Receptor source: a woman aged 40 to 50 in good health and CMV-seronegative.

The V and J genes are TRBV6-6 and TRBJ2-1, with 7 positions matching TRBD2. V lost 9 bases and J lost 3; bases outside the gene matches: 5. The CDR3 runs 13 residues. Looked up from germline, CDR1 is MNHNY and CDR2 is SVGAGI (reference sequence). CDR3 sequence reads: CASLAEFYNEQFF. DNA for the CDR3: TGTGCCAGTCTAGCGGAATTCTACAATGAGCAGTTCTTC.

This rearrangement joins TRBV9 to TRBJ1-1; D may be TRBD1 (6 bases). V lost 4 bases and J 1 base, leaving 14 bases between the germline ends. Germline loops: CDR1 SGDLS, CDR2 YYNGEE. This CDR3 is built from 15 residues. The CDR3 DNA reads TGTGCCAGCAGCACCCGGACAGAACCGAACACTGAAGCTTTCTTT. Translation gives CASSTRTEPNTEAFF.

The V and J genes are TRBV30 and TRBJ2-5; 10 bases align to TRBD2. This CDR3 region has 15 residues. Germline V gives CDR1 GTSNPN, CDR2 SVGIG (reference sequence). V shed 0 bases, J shed 5 bases, and the junction held 6 bases outside the gene matches. The CDR3 sequence: CAWSVGLAGVETQYF. In DNA, the CDR3 is TGTGCCTGGAGTGTAGGTCTAGCGGGAGTGGAGACCCAGTACTTC.

About this clone: The germline gene is not matched at one end of the junction; a read error may be the cause. The chain combines TRBV7-7 with TRBJ2-7, with D perhaps matching TRBD1 (6 bases). This CDR3 has 15 residues. Per the germline V gene, CDR1 is SSHAT and CDR2 is FNYEAQ (reference sequence). The CDR3 DNA reads TGTGCTAGCAGCCAGACAGGTGCTGGGGTGGGGGAGCAGTACTTC. Translation gives CASSQTGAGVGEQYF.

This clone was recorded once. V usage is TRBV9 and J usage is TRBJ2-3; TRBD1 is a possible D gene (6 bases). The ends were cut back, 1 base at V and 4 bases at J, with 13 bases in the middle. Per germline, CDR1 SGDLS and CDR2 YYNGEE. There are 15 residues in the CDR3. For the CDR3, the DNA is TGTGCCAGCAGCGTAACTTGGACAGCGGCAGATACGCAGTATTTT. This gives the protein CASSVTWTAADTQYF. Together with reference TRBV9 and TRBJ2-3, the CDR3 gives the full variable domain: DSGVTQTPKHLITATGQRVTLRCSPRSGDLSVYWYQQSLDQGLQFLIQYYNGEERAKGNILERFSAQQFPDLHSELNLSSLELGDSALYFCASSVTWTAADTQYFGPGTRLTVL.

V and J are TRBV30 and TRBJ1-1; 8 nucleotides agree with TRBD1. The CDR3 covers 15 residues. Germline V CDR1 and CDR2: GTSNPN, SVGIG (reference sequence). V dropped 3 bases and J dropped 1; count of bases not matched to a gene: 7. DNA for the CDR3: TGTGCCTGGAGCCGTCCCGGGACAGGGAACACTGAAGCTTTCTTT. Translated, it gives CAWSRPGTGNTEAFF. Based on the CDR3 plus reference TRBV30 and TRBJ1-1, the full variable domain is SQTIHQWPATLVQPVGSPLSLECTVEGTSNPNLYWYRQAAGRGLQLLFYSVGIGQISSEVPQNLSASRPQDRQFILSSKKLLLSDSGFYLCAWSRPGTGNTEAFFGQGTRLTVV.

The CDR3 sequence is CASSSFPRQPYYEQYF. The CDR3 DNA reads TGCGCCAGCTCGTCATTCCCGAGACAGCCGTACTACGAGCAGTACTTC. The gene calls are TRBV10-2 and TRBJ2-7; tentative D call: TRBD1 (5 bases). Trimming cost V 8 bases and J 3 bases, with 23 bases left between them. Germline V gene sequence: CDR1 WSHSY, CDR2 SAAADI. There are 16 residues in the CDR3.

The rearrangement joins TRBV5-4 to TRBJ2-3; a possible D gene is TRBD2 (5 bases). CDR1 is SGHNT, CDR2 YYREEE, per germline (reference sequence). The V gene lost 2 bases and the J gene lost 1 base, with 11 bases spanning the gap. The CDR3 has 15 amino acids. CDR3 nucleotides: TGTGCCAGCAGCTTAAGCCTACTAGGCACAGATACGCAGTATTTT. Protein sequence: CASSLSLLGTDTQYF. Using reference TRBV5-4 and TRBJ2-3 for the parts outside the CDR3, the full variable domain is ETGVTQSPTHLIKTRGQQVTLRCSSQSGHNTVSWYQQALGQGPQFIFQYYREEENGRGNFPPRFSGLQFPNYSSELNVNALELDDSALYLCASSLSLLGTDTQYFGPGTRLTVL.

CDR3 amino acids: CSVNPRTSGSLNEQFF. In nucleotides, the CDR3 is TGCAGCGTCAACCCACGTACTAGCGGGAGTTTAAATGAGCAGTTCTTC. V usage is TRBV29-1 and J usage is TRBJ2-1; 11 bases map to TRBD2. Trimming took 6 bases from V and 7 from J; bases not matched to a gene: 14. Per germline, CDR1 SQVTM and CDR2 ANQGSEA. This CDR3 has 16 amino acids.

The chain uses TRBV19 and TRBJ2-2; 11 positions match TRBD2. The V and J ends lost 7 bases and 6 bases, in that order; junction bases with no gene match: 7. This CDR3 spans 15 amino acids. CDR1 is LNHDA, CDR2 SQIVND, per germline (reference sequence). The CDR3 DNA sequence: TGTGCCAGTATGGTACTAGCGGGAGCGGCCGGGGAGCTGTTTTTT. Protein: CASMVLAGAAGELFF.

This sequence joins TRBV27 and TRBJ1-2, with 7 bases fitting TRBD1. Germline V CDR1 and CDR2: MNHEY, SMNVEV (reference sequence). V was clipped by 6 bases and J by 4 bases; unmatched bases: 11. This CDR3 comprises 15 residues. The CDR3 sequence is CASSRSSDRTYGYTF. DNA of the CDR3: TGTGCCAGCAGCCGGAGCTCGGACAGGACCTATGGCTACACCTTC.

The gene calls are TRBV5-1 and TRBJ2-3; 10 positions match TRBD2. V was clipped by 4 bases and J by 0 bases; unmatched bases: 5. CDR3 size: 16 residues. In germline, CDR1 is SGHRS, CDR2 YFSETQ. The CDR3 sequence: CASSPSGRGSTDTQYF. As DNA, the CDR3 is TGCGCCAGCAGCCCTAGCGGGAGAGGGAGCACAGATACGCAGTATTTT.

V is TRBV7-9 and J is TRBJ2-1; unclear D gene. The CDR3 covers 14 residues. Germline loops: CDR1 SEHNR, CDR2 FQNEAQ (reference sequence). Trimming removed 0 bases from V and 9 bases from J, with 12 bases in between. The CDR3 protein is CASSLAPSPREQFF. Here the CDR3 DNA reads TGTGCCAGCAGCTTAGCGCCCAGTCCCCGTGAGCAGTTCTTC.

The rearrangement uses TRBV2 and TRBJ1-5; 7 bases align to TRBD1. This CDR3 has 14 residues. Trimming at V came to 7 bases and at J to 3 bases, leaving 6 bases not matched to a gene. Per the germline V gene, CDR1 is SNHLY and CDR2 is FYNNEI. CDR3 coding DNA: TGTGCCAGCAAAAGGGGGACAGACAATCAGCCCCAGCATTTT. This sequence encodes CASKRGTDNQPQHF.

CDR3 DNA: TGCGCCAGACCCAGCGGGAGGGCCGGGGCTCCGAACACCGGGGAGCTGTTTTTT. The encoded protein is CARPSGRAGAPNTGELFF. This chain connects TRBV5-1 to TRBJ2-2; TRBD2 matches at 10 bases. The CDR3 runs 18 residues. The germline V gene encodes CDR1 SGHRS and CDR2 YFSETQ. V lost 8 bases and J lost 0; bases outside the gene matches: 13.

The J gene is TRBJ2-1, the V gene TRBV30; 10 nucleotides agree with TRBD1. Trimming removed 6 bases from V and 3 bases from J; junction bases left unmatched: 5. The germline V gene encodes CDR1 GTSNPN and CDR2 SVGIG (reference sequence). The CDR3 is 14 amino acids. In DNA form, the CDR3 reads TGTGCCTGCCGGACAGGGGGTGTCTACAATGAGCAGTTCTTC. Protein product: CACRTGGVYNEQFF.

The chain has TRBV5-1 and TRBJ2-1; D perhaps matches TRBD2 (5 bases). CDR1 is SGHRS, CDR2 YFSETQ, per germline. Trimming took 3 bases from V and 4 from J, leaving 8 bases between them. This CDR3 is 13 amino acids long. The DNA of the CDR3 is TGCGCCAGCAGCTCTAGCAATTACAATGAGCAGTTCTTC. Protein: CASSSSNYNEQFF.

The CDR3 reads CASSLEGGTVNYEQYF. The CDR3 coding sequence is TGTGCCAGCAGCTTAGAGGGAGGGACCGTCAACTACGAGCAGTACTTC. The chain combines TRBV11-2 with TRBJ2-7, with 7 bases fitting TRBD2. The CDR3 runs to 16 residues. Trimming cost V 0 bases and J 3 bases; bases outside gene matches: 8. Germline values: CDR1 SGHAT, CDR2 FQNNGV.

The V call is TRBV9, the J call TRBJ2-3; 8 positions match TRBD1. There are 16 residues in the CDR3. V dropped 3 bases and J dropped 2; count of bases not matched to a gene: 8. CDR1 and CDR2 from the germline V gene are SGDLS and YYNGEE. CDR3 sequence: CASSGSGTGYTDTQYF. CDR3 DNA: TGTGCCAGCAGCGGTAGTGGGACAGGCTACACAGATACGCAGTATTTT.

The genes are TRBV15 and TRBJ2-3; 7 bases are a match to TRBD2. There are 18 residues in the CDR3. Losses at the gene ends were 0 bases for V and 2 bases for J; bases not matched to a gene: 11. Germline V gene lookup returns CDR1 LNHNV and CDR2 YYDKDF (reference sequence). CDR3 residues: CATSRDPSGLAVTDTQYF. In nucleotides, the CDR3 is TGTGCCACCAGCAGAGATCCTTCCGGGCTAGCGGTCACAGATACGCAGTATTTT.